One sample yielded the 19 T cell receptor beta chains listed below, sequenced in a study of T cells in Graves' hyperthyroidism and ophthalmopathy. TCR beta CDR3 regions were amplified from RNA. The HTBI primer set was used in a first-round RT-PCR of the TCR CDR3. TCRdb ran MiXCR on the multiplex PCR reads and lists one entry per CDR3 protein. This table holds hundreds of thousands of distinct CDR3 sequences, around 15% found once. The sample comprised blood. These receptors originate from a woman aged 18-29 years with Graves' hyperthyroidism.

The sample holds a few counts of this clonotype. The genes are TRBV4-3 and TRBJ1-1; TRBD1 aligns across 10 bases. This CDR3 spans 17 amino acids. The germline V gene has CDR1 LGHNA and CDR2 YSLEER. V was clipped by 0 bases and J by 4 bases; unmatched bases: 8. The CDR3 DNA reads TGCGCCAGCAGCCAAGATGCGACAGGGGGCTTAGGCACTGAAGCTTTCTTT. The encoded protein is CASSQDATGGLGTEAFF.

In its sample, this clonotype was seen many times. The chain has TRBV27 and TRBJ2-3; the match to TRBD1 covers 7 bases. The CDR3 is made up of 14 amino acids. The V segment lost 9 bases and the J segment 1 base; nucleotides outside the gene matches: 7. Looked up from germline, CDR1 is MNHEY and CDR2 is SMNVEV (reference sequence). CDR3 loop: CARPTGACTDTQYF. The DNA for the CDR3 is TGTGCCAGGCCAACAGGGGCCTGCACAGATACGCAGTATTTT.

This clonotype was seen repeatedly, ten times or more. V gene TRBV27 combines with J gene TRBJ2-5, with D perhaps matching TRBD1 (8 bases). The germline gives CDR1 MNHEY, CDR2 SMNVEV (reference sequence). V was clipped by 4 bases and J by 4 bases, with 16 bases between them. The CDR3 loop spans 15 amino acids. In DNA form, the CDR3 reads TGTGCCAGCAGTTATGGACAGGGAGGGTTAGAGACCCAGTACTTC. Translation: CASSYGQGGLETQYF.

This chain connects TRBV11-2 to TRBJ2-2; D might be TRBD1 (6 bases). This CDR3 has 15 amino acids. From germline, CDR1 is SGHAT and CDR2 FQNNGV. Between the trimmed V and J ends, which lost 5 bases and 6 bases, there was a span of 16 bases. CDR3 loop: CASSQRTANSGELFF. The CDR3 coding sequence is TGTGCCAGCAGCCAAAGGACAGCCAATTCCGGGGAGCTGTTTTTT. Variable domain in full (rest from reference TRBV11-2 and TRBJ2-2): EAGVAQSPRYKIIEKRQSVAFWCNPISGHATLYWYQQILGQGPKLLIQFQNNGVVDDSQLPKDRFSAERLKGVDSTLKIQPAKLEDSAVYLCASSQRTANSGELFFGEGSRLTVL.

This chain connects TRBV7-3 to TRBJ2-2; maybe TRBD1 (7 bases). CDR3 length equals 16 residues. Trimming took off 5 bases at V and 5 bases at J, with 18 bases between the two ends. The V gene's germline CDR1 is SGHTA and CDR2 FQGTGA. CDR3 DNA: TGTGCCAGCAGCCCGCTGACAGGGAGGAAAACCGGGGAGCTGTTTTTT. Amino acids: CASSPLTGRKTGELFF.

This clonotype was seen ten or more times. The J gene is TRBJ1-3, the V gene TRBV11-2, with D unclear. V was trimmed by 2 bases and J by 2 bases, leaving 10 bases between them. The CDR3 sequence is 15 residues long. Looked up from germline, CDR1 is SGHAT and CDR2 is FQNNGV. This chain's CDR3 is CASSLQAHPGNTIYF. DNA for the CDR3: TGTGCCAGCAGCTTACAGGCGCACCCTGGAAACACCATATATTTT.

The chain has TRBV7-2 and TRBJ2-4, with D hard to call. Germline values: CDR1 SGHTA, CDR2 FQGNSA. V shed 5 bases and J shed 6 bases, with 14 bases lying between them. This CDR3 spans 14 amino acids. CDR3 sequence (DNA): TGTGCCAGCAGCCCCGACACAATGATAAACATTCAGTACTTC. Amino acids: CASSPDTMINIQYF.

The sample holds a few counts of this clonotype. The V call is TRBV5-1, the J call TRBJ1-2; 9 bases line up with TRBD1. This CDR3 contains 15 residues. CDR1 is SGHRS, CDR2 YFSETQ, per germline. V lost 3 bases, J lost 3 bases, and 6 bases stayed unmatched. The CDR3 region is CASSSLQGADYGYTF. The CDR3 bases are TGCGCCAGCAGCTCGCTACAGGGGGCGGACTATGGCTACACCTTC.

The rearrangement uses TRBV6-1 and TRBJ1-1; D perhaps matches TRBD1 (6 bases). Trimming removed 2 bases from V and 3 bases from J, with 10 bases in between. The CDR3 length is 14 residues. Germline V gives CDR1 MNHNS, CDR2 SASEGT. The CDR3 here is CASSEKGGYTEAFF. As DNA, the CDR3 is TGTGCCAGCAGTGAAAAGGGGGGTTACACTGAAGCTTTCTTT.

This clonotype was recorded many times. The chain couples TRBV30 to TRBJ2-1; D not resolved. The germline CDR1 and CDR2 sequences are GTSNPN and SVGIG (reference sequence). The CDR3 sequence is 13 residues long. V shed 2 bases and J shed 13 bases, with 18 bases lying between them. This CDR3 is CAWSPGPGFDQFF. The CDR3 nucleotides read TGTGCCTGGAGTCCCGGTCCCGGGTTTGATCAGTTCTTC.

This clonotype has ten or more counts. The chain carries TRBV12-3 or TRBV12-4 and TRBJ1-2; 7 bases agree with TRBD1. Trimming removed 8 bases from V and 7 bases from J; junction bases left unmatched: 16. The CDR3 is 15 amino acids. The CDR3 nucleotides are TGTGCCAGCTCGAATCCGGGACAGATGGTTATTGGCTACACCTTC. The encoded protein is CASSNPGQMVIGYTF.

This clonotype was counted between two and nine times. The CDR3 sequence is CASSSIDKNTEAFF. The CDR3 nucleotides are TGTGCCAGCAGCTCTATTGACAAGAACACTGAAGCTTTCTTT. The rearrangement uses TRBV3-1 and TRBJ1-1; D is unclear. The CDR3 sequence is 14 residues long. V was trimmed by 5 bases and J by 1 base, leaving 11 bases between them. CDR1 and CDR2 (germline): LGHDT, YNNKEL (reference sequence).

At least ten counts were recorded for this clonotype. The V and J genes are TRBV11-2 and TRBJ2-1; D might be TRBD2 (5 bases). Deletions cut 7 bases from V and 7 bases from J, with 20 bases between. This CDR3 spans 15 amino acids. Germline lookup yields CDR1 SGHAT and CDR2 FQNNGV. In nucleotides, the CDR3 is TGTGCCAGCACTCCCTCGGGCGGAGGATGGAATGAGCAGTTCTTC. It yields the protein CASTPSGGGWNEQFF.

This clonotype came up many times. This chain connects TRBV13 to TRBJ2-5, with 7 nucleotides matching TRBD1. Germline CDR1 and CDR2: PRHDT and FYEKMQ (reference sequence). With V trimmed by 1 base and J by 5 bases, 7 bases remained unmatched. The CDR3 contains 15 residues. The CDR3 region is CASSLAGTAVETQYF. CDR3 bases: TGTGCCAGCAGCTTAGCCGGGACAGCCGTGGAGACCCAGTACTTC.

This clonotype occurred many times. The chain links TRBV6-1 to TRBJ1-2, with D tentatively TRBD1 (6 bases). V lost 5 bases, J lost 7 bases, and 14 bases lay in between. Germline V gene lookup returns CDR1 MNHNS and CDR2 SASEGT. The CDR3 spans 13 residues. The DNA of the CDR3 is TGTGCCAGCAGTTTCGAACAGGGTAGTGGCTACACCTTC. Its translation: CASSFEQGSGYTF.

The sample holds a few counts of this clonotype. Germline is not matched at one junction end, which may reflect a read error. For the CDR3, the DNA is TGCAGTGCTAGACCATTGGCGGAACTACAAGAGATCCAGTACTTC. Translation: CSARPLAELQEIQYF. This chain joins TRBV20-1 and TRBJ2-5; D unclear. The CDR3 runs to 15 residues. CDR1 is DFQATT, CDR2 SNEGSKA, per germline (reference sequence).

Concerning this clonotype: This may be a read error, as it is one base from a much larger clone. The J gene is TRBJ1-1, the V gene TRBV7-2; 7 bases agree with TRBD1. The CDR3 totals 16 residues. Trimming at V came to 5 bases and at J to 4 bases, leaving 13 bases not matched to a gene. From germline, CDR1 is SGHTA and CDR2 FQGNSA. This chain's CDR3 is CASSPTGTVGRTEAFF. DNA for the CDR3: TGTGCCAGCAGCCCAACCGGGACAGTGGGACGCACTGAAGCTTTCTTT.

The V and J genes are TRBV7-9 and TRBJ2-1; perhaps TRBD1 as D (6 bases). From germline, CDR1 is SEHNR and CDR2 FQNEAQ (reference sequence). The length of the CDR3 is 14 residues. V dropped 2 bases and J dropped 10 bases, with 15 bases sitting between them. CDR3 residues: CASSLSNRVGEQFF. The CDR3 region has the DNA TGTGCCAGCAGCTTAAGTAACAGGGTAGGAGAGCAGTTCTTC.

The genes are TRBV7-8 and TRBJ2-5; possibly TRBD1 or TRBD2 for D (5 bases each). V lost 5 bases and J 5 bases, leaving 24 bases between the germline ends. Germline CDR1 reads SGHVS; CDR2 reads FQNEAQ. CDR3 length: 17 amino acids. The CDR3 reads CASSHPLGGRGEETQYF. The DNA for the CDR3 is TGTGCCAGCAGCCACCCCCTTGGCGGGCGAGGGGAGGAGACCCAGTACTTC.